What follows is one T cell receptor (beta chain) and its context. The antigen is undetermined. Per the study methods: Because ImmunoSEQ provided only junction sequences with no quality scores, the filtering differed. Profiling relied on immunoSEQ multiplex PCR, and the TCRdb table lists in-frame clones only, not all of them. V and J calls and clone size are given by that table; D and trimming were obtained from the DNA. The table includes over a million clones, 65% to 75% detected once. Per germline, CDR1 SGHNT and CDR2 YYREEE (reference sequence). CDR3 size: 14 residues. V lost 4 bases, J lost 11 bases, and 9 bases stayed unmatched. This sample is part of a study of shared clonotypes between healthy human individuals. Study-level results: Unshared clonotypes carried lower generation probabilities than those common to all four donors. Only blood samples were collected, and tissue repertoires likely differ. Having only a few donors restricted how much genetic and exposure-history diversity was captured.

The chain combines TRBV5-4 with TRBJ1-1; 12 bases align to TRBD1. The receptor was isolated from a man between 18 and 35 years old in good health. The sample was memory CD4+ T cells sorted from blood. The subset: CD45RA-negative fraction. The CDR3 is CASSPGTGGFGAFF. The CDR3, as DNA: TGTGCCAGCAGCCCCGGGACAGGGGGCTTTGGGGCTTTCTTT.